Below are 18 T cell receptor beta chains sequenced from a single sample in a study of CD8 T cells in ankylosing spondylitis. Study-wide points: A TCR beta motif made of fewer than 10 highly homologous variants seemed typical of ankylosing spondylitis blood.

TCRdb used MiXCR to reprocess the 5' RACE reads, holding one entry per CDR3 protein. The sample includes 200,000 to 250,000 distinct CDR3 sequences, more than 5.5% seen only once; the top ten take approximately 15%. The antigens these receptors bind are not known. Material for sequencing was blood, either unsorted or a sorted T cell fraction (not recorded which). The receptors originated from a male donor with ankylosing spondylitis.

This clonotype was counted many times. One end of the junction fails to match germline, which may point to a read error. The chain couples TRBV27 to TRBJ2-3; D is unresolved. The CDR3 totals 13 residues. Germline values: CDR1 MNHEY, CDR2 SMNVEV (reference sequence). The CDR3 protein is CASSPVTTATQYF. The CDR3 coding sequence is TGTGCCAGCAGTCCCGTGACCACAGCTACGCAGTATTTT.

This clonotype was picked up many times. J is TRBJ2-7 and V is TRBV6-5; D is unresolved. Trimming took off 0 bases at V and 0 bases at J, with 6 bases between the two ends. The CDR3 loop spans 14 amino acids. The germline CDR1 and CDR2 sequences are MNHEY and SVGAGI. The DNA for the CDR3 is TGTGCCAGCAGTTACTCGGACGGCTCCTACGAGCAGTACTTC. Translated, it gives CASSYSDGSYEQYF.

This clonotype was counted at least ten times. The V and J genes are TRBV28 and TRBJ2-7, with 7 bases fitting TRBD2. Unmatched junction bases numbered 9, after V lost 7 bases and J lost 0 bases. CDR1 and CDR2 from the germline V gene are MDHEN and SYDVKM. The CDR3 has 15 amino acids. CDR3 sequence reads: CASTLLASGSYEQYF. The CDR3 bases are TGTGCCAGCACCCTCTTGGCTAGCGGCTCCTACGAGCAGTACTTC.

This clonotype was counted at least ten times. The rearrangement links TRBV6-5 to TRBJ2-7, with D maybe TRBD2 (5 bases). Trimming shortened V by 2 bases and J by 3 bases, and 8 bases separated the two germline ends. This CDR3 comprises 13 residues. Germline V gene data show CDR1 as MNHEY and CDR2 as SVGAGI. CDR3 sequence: CASSYGESYEQYF. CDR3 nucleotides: TGTGCCAGCAGTTACGGGGAGAGCTACGAGCAGTACTTC.

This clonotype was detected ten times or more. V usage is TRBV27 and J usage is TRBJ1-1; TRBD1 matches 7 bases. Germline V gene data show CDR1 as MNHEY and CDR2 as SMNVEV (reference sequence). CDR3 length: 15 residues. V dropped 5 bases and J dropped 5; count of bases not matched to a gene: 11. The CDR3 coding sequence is TGTGCCAGCAGTCCCTGGACAGGAACAGAAACTGAAGCTTTCTTT. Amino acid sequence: CASSPWTGTETEAFF.

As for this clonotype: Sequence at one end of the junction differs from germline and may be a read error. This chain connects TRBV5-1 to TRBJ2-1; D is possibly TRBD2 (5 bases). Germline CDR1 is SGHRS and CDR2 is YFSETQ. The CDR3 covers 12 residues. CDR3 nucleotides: TGCACCAGCAGCCGGGCGGGTAATGAGCAGTTCTTC. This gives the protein CTSSRAGNEQFF.

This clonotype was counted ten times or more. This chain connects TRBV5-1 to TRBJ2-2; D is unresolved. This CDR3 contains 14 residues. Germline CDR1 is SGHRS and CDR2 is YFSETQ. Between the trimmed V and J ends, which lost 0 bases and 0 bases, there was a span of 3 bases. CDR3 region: CASSLVSNTGELFF. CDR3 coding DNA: TGCGCCAGCAGCTTGGTCTCGAACACCGGGGAGCTGTTTTTT.

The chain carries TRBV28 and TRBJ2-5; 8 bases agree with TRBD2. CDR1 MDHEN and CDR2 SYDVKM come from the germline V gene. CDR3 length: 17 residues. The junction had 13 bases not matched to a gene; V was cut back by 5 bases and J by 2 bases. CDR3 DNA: TGTGCCAGCAGTCCCTCGGGGATAGCGGGACGACAAGAGACCCAGTACTTC. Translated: CASSPSGIAGRQETQYF.

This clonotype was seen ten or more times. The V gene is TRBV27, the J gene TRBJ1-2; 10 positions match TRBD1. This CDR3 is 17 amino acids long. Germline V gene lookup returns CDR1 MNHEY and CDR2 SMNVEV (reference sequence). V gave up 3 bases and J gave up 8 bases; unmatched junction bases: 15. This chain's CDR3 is CASSLGPTDRGPEGYTF. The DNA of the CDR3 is TGTGCCAGCAGTTTGGGGCCAACCGACAGGGGGCCGGAGGGCTACACCTTC.

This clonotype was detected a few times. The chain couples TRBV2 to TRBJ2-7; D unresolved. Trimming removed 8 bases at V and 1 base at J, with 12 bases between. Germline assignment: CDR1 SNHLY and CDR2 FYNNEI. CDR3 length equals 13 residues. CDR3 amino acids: CASAAELSYEQYF. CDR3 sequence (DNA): TGTGCCAGCGCTGCAGAACTGTCCTACGAGCAGTACTTC.

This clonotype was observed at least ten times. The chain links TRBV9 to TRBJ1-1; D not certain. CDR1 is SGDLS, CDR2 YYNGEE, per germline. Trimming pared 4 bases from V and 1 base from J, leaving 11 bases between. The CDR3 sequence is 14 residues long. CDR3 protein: CASSTQDRNTEAFF. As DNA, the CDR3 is TGTGCCAGCAGCACCCAGGACCGGAACACTGAAGCTTTCTTT. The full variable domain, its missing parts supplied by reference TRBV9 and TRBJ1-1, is DSGVTQTPKHLITATGQRVTLRCSPRSGDLSVYWYQQSLDQGLQFLIQYYNGEERAKGNILERFSAQQFPDLHSELNLSSLELGDSALYFCASSTQDRNTEAFFGQGTRLTVV.

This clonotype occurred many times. This CDR3 is CASSVGGPMYNEQFF. The CDR3 DNA is TGTGCCAGCAGCGTAGGGGGACCCATGTACAATGAGCAGTTCTTC. This chain connects TRBV9 to TRBJ2-1, with D perhaps being TRBD1 or TRBD2 (5 bases each). This CDR3 comprises 15 residues. Germline CDR1 reads SGDLS; CDR2 reads YYNGEE. The V and J ends lost 0 bases and 4 bases respectively, with 11 bases between them.

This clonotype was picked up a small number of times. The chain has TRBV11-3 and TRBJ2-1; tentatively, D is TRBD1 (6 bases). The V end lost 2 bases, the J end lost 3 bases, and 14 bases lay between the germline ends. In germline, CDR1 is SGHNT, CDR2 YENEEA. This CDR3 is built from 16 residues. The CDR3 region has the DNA TGTGCCAGCAGCTTATCGACCGGGACACACTACAATGAGCAGTTCTTC. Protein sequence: CASSLSTGTHYNEQFF.

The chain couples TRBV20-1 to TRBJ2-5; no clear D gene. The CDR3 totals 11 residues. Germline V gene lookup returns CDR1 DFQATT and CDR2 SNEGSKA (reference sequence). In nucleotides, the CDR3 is TGCAGCTTCCGTGGTCAAGAGACCCAGTACTTC. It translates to CSFRGQETQYF.

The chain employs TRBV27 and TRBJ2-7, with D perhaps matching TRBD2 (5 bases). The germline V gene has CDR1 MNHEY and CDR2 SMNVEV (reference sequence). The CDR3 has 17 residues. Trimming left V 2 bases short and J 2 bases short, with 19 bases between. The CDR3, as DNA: TGTGCCAGCAGTTTAATCCAAACGACGGGGATCACCTACGAGCAGTACTTC. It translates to CASSLIQTTGITYEQYF.

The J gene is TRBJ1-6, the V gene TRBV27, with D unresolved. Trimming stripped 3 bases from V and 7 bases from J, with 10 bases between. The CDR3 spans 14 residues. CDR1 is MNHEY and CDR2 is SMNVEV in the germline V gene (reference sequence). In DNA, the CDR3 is TGTGCCAGCAGTTTGTGGCTAGGGAATTCACCCCTCCACTTT. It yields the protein CASSLWLGNSPLHF.

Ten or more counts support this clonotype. Here the CDR3 DNA reads TGTGCCAGCAGTTCCAACCTAGCGGGGGGCTACAATGAGCAGTTCTTC. Amino acid sequence: CASSSNLAGGYNEQFF. V is TRBV28 and J is TRBJ2-1; 11 bases map to TRBD2. J lost 3 bases, V lost 4 bases, and 5 bases had no gene match. The length of the CDR3 is 16 residues. The germline CDR1 and CDR2 sequences are MDHEN and SYDVKM.

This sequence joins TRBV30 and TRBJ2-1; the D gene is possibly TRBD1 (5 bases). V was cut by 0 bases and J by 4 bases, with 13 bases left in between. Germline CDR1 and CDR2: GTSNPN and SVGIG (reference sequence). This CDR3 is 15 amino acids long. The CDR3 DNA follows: TGTGCCTGGAGTGTAGGGGTAGGTAGATACAATGAGCAGTTCTTC. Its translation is CAWSVGVGRYNEQFF.